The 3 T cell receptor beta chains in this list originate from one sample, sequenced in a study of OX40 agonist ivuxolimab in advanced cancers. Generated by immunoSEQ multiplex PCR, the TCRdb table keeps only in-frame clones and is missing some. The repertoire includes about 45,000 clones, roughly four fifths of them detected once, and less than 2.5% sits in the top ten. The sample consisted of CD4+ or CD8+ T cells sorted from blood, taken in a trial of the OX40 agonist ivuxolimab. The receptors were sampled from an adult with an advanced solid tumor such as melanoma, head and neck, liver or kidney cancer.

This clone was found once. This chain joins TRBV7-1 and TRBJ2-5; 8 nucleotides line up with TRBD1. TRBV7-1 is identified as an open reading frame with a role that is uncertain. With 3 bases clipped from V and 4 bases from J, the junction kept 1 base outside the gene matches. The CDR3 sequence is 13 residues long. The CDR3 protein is CASSSRGPETQYF. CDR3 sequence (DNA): TGTGCCAGCAGCTCCAGGGGGCCAGAGACCCAGTACTTC.

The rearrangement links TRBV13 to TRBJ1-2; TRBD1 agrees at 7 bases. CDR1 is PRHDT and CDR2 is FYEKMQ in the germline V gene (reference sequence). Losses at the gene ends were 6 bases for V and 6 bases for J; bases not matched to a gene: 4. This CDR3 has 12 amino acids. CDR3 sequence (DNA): TGTGCCAGCAGTCCAACAGGGGATGGCTACACCTTC. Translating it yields CASSPTGDGYTF. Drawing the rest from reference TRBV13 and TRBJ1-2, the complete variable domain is AAGVIQSPRHLIKEKRETATLKCYPIPRHDTVYWYQQGPGQDPQFLISFYEKMQSDKGSIPDRFSAQQFSDYHSELNMSSLELGDSALYFCASSPTGDGYTFGSGTRLTVV.

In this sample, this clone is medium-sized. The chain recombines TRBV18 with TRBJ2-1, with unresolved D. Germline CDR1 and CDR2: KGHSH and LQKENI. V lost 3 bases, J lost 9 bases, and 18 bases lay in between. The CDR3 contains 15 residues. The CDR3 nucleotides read TGTGCCAGCTCACCGGAAAACCAGAGGTCAAGTGAGCAGTTCTTC. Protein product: CASSPENQRSSEQFF. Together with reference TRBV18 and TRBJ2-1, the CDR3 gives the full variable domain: NAGVMQNPRHLVRRRGQEARLRCSPMKGHSHVYWYRQLPEEGLKFMVYLQKENIIDESGMPKERFSAEFPKEGPSILRIQQVVRGDSAAYFCASSPENQRSSEQFFGPGTRLTVL.